The 30 T cell receptor beta chains given below trace back to one sample, sequenced in a study of CD8 T cells in Susac syndrome. Roughly 0.45 to 1 ug RNA was reverse transcribed with random hexamers. TCRdb redid the calling of the immunoSEQ multiplex PCR reads with MiXCR, one entry per CDR3 protein. The data show 250,000 to 300,000 distinct CDR3 sequences, 89% seen once. Material: CD8+ T cells from PBMCs. All receptors derive from a human donor with multiple sclerosis.

The V call is TRBV28, the J call TRBJ2-7; TRBD2 aligns across 8 bases. Germline V gene lookup returns CDR1 MDHEN and CDR2 SYDVKM. The CDR3 has 15 amino acids. V shed 6 bases, J shed 1 base, and the junction held 8 bases outside the gene matches. CDR3 protein: CASRPLTSASYEQYF. The CDR3 DNA sequence: TGTGCCAGCAGGCCGTTGACTAGCGCTTCCTACGAGCAGTACTTC.

The rearrangement uses TRBV20-1 and TRBJ1-2; D remains unclear. V lost 2 bases and J lost 3, with 19 bases in between. Germline V gives CDR1 DFQATT, CDR2 SNEGSKA (reference sequence). The CDR3 sequence is 16 residues long. The CDR3 nucleotides read TGCAGTGCTAGATTACCCGATCGCGAAGGATACTATGGCTACACCTTC. It yields the protein CSARLPDREGYYGYTF.

This clonotype was detected only a few times. The J gene is TRBJ2-7, the V gene TRBV29-1; a weak D match, TRBD1 (6 bases). CDR3 length: 13 residues. From germline, CDR1 is SQVTM and CDR2 ANQGSEA. The V end was cut by 4 bases, the J end by 3 bases, with 13 bases between. This CDR3 is CSVVGRGDYEQYF. CDR3 sequence (DNA): TGCAGCGTTGTGGGCAGGGGAGACTACGAGCAGTACTTC.

J is TRBJ2-2 and V is TRBV6-6; tentatively, D is TRBD2 (6 bases). V shed 5 bases and J shed 4 bases, with 14 bases lying between them. This CDR3 spans 15 amino acids. The germline V gene has CDR1 MNHNY and CDR2 SVGAGI (reference sequence). The CDR3 is CASSPPPEGTGELFF. The CDR3 bases are TGTGCCAGCAGTCCGCCGCCGGAGGGCACCGGGGAGCTGTTTTTT.

The chain is built from TRBV20-1 and TRBJ2-5, with TRBD2 identical over 9 bases. V was clipped by 2 bases and J by 2 bases; unmatched bases: 3. CDR1 and CDR2 (germline): DFQATT, SNEGSKA (reference sequence). CDR3 length equals 14 residues. The DNA for the CDR3 is TGCAGTGCTAGACTAGCGGGAAGACAAGAGACCCAGTACTTC. Amino acids: CSARLAGRQETQYF.

The CDR3 loop is CASRGGSHGELFF. DNA for the CDR3: TGCGCCAGCAGGGGAGGGAGCCACGGGGAGCTGTTTTTT. The chain is built from TRBV5-1 and TRBJ2-2; 7 bases agree with TRBD2. Germline trimming cut 5 bases from V and 7 bases from J; bases unmatched to any gene: 5. This CDR3 has 13 amino acids. From germline, CDR1 is SGHRS and CDR2 YFSETQ.

The gene calls are TRBV28 and TRBJ1-6; D gene uncertain. CDR3 length: 13 amino acids. Trimming left V 6 bases short and J 8 bases short, with 11 bases between. Germline V gene data show CDR1 as MDHEN and CDR2 as SYDVKM. The CDR3 coding sequence is TGTGCCAGCAGCCCCTTTATGGATTCACCCCTCCACTTT. This gives the protein CASSPFMDSPLHF.

The chain uses TRBV20-1 and TRBJ2-7; D perhaps matches TRBD1 (6 bases). Germline V gene sequence: CDR1 DFQATT, CDR2 SNEGSKA (reference sequence). V was shortened by 6 bases and J by 2 bases, with 14 bases between the two germline ends. CDR3 length: 13 residues. The CDR3 DNA follows: TGCAGTGCCCCGGGACACCCTACCTACGAGCAGTACTTC. Translating it yields CSAPGHPTYEQYF.

The genes are TRBV27 and TRBJ2-7, with D perhaps matching TRBD2 (5 bases). Germline assignment: CDR1 MNHEY and CDR2 SMNVEV (reference sequence). V lost 4 bases to trimming and J lost 7 bases, with 11 bases between them. There are 12 residues in the CDR3. CDR3 in amino acids: CASSSDSGEQYF. In nucleotides, the CDR3 is TGTGCCAGCAGTTCTGATTCGGGGGAGCAGTACTTC.

This clonotype has a single count. CDR3 residues: CASSVGGGVSYNEQFF. The CDR3 DNA follows: TGTGCCAGCAGCGTAGGAGGGGGAGTTTCCTACAATGAGCAGTTCTTC. The chain recombines TRBV9 with TRBJ2-1; D is possibly TRBD1 (6 bases). Per germline, CDR1 SGDLS and CDR2 YYNGEE. Trimming cost V 0 bases and J 1 base, with 11 bases left between them. The CDR3 sequence is 16 residues long.

The genes are TRBV6-4 and TRBJ2-1, with TRBD2 matching over 9 bases. V dropped 0 bases and J dropped 9; count of bases not matched to a gene: 6. Per germline, CDR1 MRHNA and CDR2 SNTAGT. The length of the CDR3 is 15 residues. The CDR3 protein is CASSDSAGGLSEQFF. The CDR3 nucleotides read TGTGCCAGCAGTGACTCGGCGGGGGGGCTGAGTGAGCAGTTCTTC.

The V and J genes are TRBV2 and TRBJ2-7; perhaps TRBD1 as D (6 bases). The CDR3 is made up of 14 amino acids. V dropped 1 base and J dropped 2 bases, with 9 bases sitting between them. Germline V gene data show CDR1 as SNHLY and CDR2 as FYNNEI. In DNA, the CDR3 is TGTGCCAGCAGTGAAGGACAGGCCCCCTACGAGCAGTACTTC. Translation: CASSEGQAPYEQYF.

The chain uses TRBV20-1 and TRBJ1-5, with a possible D match to TRBD1 (5 bases). CDR3 length equals 13 residues. Germline CDR1 is DFQATT and CDR2 is SNEGSKA (reference sequence). V dropped 5 bases and J dropped 4 bases, with 12 bases sitting between them. The CDR3 bases are TGCAGTGCTTTCAGGGACGGAAATCAGCCCCAGCATTTT. It specifies CSAFRDGNQPQHF.

The chain has TRBV14 and TRBJ1-4; the D is unclear. Germline V gene data show CDR1 as SGHDN and CDR2 as FVKESK. The V gene lost 4 bases and the J gene lost 8 bases, with 11 bases spanning the gap. The CDR3 totals 13 residues. The CDR3 nucleotides read TGTGCCAGCAGCCCGGGTGGATCCGAAAAACTGTTTTTT. Translating gives CASSPGGSEKLFF. Full variable domain (missing parts from reference TRBV14 and TRBJ1-4): EAGVTQFPSHSVIEKGQTVTLRCDPISGHDNLYWYRRVMGKEIKFLLHFVKESKQDESGMPNNRFLAERTGGTYSTLKVQPAELEDSGVYFCASSPGGSEKLFFGSGTQLSVL.

This chain links TRBV11-3 with TRBJ1-1, with D tentatively TRBD1 (5 bases). The V gene's germline CDR1 is SGHNT and CDR2 YENEEA. This CDR3 region has 12 residues. Trimming left V 5 bases short and J 8 bases short, with 12 bases between. For the CDR3, the DNA is TGTGCCAGCAGCCTCCGGGGCTCGGAAGCTTTCTTT. Encoded protein: CASSLRGSEAFF.

The chain is built from TRBV11-2 and TRBJ1-1; perhaps TRBD1 as D (5 bases). Trimming pared 2 bases from V and 5 bases from J, leaving 9 bases between. Per the germline V gene, CDR1 is SGHAT and CDR2 is FQNNGV. The CDR3 has 13 amino acids. The CDR3 here is CASSLFGGTEAFF. CDR3 DNA: TGTGCCAGCAGCTTATTTGGGGGAACTGAAGCTTTCTTT. Full variable domain (outside the CDR3, taken from reference TRBV11-2 and TRBJ1-1): EAGVAQSPRYKIIEKRQSVAFWCNPISGHATLYWYQQILGQGPKLLIQFQNNGVVDDSQLPKDRFSAERLKGVDSTLKIQPAKLEDSAVYLCASSLFGGTEAFFGQGTRLTVV.

This sequence joins TRBV3-1 and TRBJ1-2, with a possible D match to TRBD1 (5 bases). Trimming stripped 0 bases from V and 8 bases from J, with 13 bases between. CDR1 is LGHDT, CDR2 YNNKEL, per germline (reference sequence). The CDR3 contains 14 residues. The CDR3 loop reads CASSQDLTADGYTF. In nucleotides, the CDR3 is TGTGCCAGCAGCCAAGATCTGACAGCGGACGGCTACACCTTC.

This clonotype was counted a few times. The CDR3 sequence: CASSQYRSYEQYF. In DNA form, the CDR3 reads TGTGCCAGCAGCCAATACAGATCCTACGAGCAGTACTTC. The V and J genes are TRBV14 and TRBJ2-7; D gene unclear. Germline values: CDR1 SGHDN, CDR2 FVKESK. Trimming removed 2 bases at V and 1 base at J, with 6 bases between. This CDR3 comprises 13 residues.

J is TRBJ1-1 and V is TRBV2; 12 bases fit TRBD1. Germline V gene data show CDR1 as SNHLY and CDR2 as FYNNEI. The CDR3 spans 16 residues. J gave up 7 bases and V 7 bases, and 13 bases lay outside the gene matches. The CDR3 DNA sequence: TGTGCCAGCAACTCGGTGGGACAGGGGGCGCATAGTGAAGCTTTCTTT. It encodes CASNSVGQGAHSEAFF. Supplemented by reference TRBV2 and TRBJ1-1, the full variable domain reads EPEVTQTPSHQVTQMGQEVILRCVPISNHLYFYWYRQILGQKVEFLVSFYNNEISEKSEIFDDQFSVERPDGSNFTLKIRSTKLEDSAMYFCASNSVGQGAHSEAFFGQGTRLTVV.

The gene calls are TRBV2 and TRBJ1-5; D gene uncertain. Per germline, CDR1 SNHLY and CDR2 FYNNEI. The CDR3 is 14 residues long. Trimming shortened V by 7 bases and J by 0 bases, and 10 bases separated the two germline ends. CDR3 DNA: TGTGCCAGCAAGTCGGCAAATAGCAATCAGCCCCAGCATTTT. Amino acids: CASKSANSNQPQHF.

The chain couples TRBV20-1 to TRBJ2-1; 9 bases are a match to TRBD2. V was pared by 3 bases and J by 6 bases, with 9 bases of the junction left unmatched. Looked up from germline, CDR1 is DFQATT and CDR2 is SNEGSKA (reference sequence). CDR3 length: 15 amino acids. Written as DNA, the CDR3 is TGCAGTGCTAGGGTTTTAGCGGGGGAGGTCAATGAGCAGTTCTTC. Its translation is CSARVLAGEVNEQFF.

The rearrangement links TRBV5-8 to TRBJ1-6; D is unresolved. There are 14 residues in the CDR3. CDR1 and CDR2 from the germline V gene are SGHTS and YDEGEE. V was clipped by 0 bases and J by 10 bases, with 11 bases between them. The CDR3 sequence is CASSLGGLGSPLHF. CDR3 coding DNA: TGTGCCAGCAGCTTGGGGGGTTTAGGGTCACCCCTCCACTTT.

This clonotype was seen only once. The chain employs TRBV27 and TRBJ2-1; 9 nucleotides align to TRBD2. Germline V gene data show CDR1 as MNHEY and CDR2 as SMNVEV (reference sequence). After removal of 5 bases from V and 4 bases from J, the junction contained 6 bases not matched to a gene. The CDR3 loop spans 15 amino acids. Here the CDR3 DNA reads TGTGCCAGCAGTATGTCTAGCGGGGCTTACAATGAGCAGTTCTTC. Its translation is CASSMSSGAYNEQFF.

The chain joins TRBV5-1 to TRBJ2-7, with D tentatively TRBD1 (6 bases). V lost 1 base to trimming and J lost 6 bases, with 17 bases between them. The CDR3 length is 15 residues. Germline V gives CDR1 SGHRS, CDR2 YFSETQ. In nucleotides, the CDR3 is TGCGCCAGCAGCTTGTATTCAGGGGTGCTACGCGAGCAGTACTTC. The encoded protein is CASSLYSGVLREQYF.

V is TRBV14 and J is TRBJ1-3; 8 bases are shared with TRBD1. The CDR3 consists of 16 residues. Germline V gene sequence: CDR1 SGHDN, CDR2 FVKESK. Losses at the gene ends were 4 bases for V and 4 bases for J; bases not matched to a gene: 9. The CDR3 nucleotides are TGTGCCAGCAGCCCCGAGACAGGGGCCCAGGGAAACACCATATATTTT. This sequence encodes CASSPETGAQGNTIYF.

The chain recombines TRBV27 with TRBJ2-1; D is possibly TRBD1 or TRBD2 (5 bases each). V dropped 5 bases and J dropped 4 bases, with 15 bases sitting between them. The CDR3 is 15 amino acids. CDR1 is MNHEY and CDR2 is SMNVEV in the germline V gene (reference sequence). Written as DNA, the CDR3 is TGTGCCAGCAGTGCCCCGGGACGCAGGTACAATGAGCAGTTCTTC. This gives the protein CASSAPGRRYNEQFF.

This clonotype appeared a single time. This chain connects TRBV7-9 to TRBJ1-1; D not certain. V dropped 2 bases and J dropped 3 bases, with 4 bases sitting between them. CDR1 and CDR2 (germline): SEHNR, FQNEAQ (reference sequence). CDR3 length: 12 residues. CDR3 region: CASSLLDTEAFF. The CDR3 region has the DNA TGTGCCAGCAGCTTACTGGACACTGAAGCTTTCTTT. The variable domain in full, completed from reference TRBV7-9 and TRBJ1-1, reads DTGVSQNPRHKITKRGQNVTFRCDPISEHNRLYWYRQTLGQGPEFLTYFQNEAQLEKSRLLSDRFSAERPKGSFSTLEIQRTEQGDSAMYLCASSLLDTEAFFGQGTRLTVV.

This sequence joins TRBV30 and TRBJ1-2, with TRBD1 as a possible D gene (6 bases). Germline CDR1 GTSNPN, CDR2 SVGIG (reference sequence). V shed 4 bases and J shed 6 bases, with 9 bases lying between them. This CDR3 region has 11 residues. This chain's CDR3 is CAWMEGDGYTF. DNA of the CDR3: TGTGCCTGGATGGAGGGGGATGGCTACACCTTC.

The chain couples TRBV27 to TRBJ2-5, with D uncertain. The length of the CDR3 is 12 residues. V was shortened by 4 bases and J by 8 bases, with 11 bases between the two germline ends. The V gene's germline CDR1 is MNHEY and CDR2 SMNVEV (reference sequence). The CDR3 region has the DNA TGTGCCAGCAGTTCTGACGCCCATACCCAGTACTTC. It codes for CASSSDAHTQYF.

V usage is TRBV7-9 and J usage is TRBJ2-7, with a possible D match to TRBD2 (5 bases). The germline V gene has CDR1 SEHNR and CDR2 FQNEAQ (reference sequence). The CDR3 sequence is 14 residues long. Trimming removed 5 bases at V and 3 bases at J, with 14 bases between. The CDR3 DNA follows: TGTGCCAGCAGCCCAGTAGCGAAACTCTACGAGCAGTACTTC. Translated, it gives CASSPVAKLYEQYF.